These T cell receptor beta chains were read from a single sample in a study of immune evolution from preneoplasia to lung adenocarcinoma. Generated by immunoSEQ multiplex PCR, the TCRdb table keeps only in-frame clones and is missing some. The repertoire consists of about 21,000 clones, with roughly 75% occurring once and the leading ten covering around 6%. Sequenced sample: FFPE invasive lung adenocarcinoma tissue. These TCRs come from a person in their 60s with lung adenocarcinoma. CDR3s include the opening cysteine and the closing phenylalanine or tryptophan. A D gene is named only where the DNA matches it firmly. The size entry is marked missing in some rows and otherwise reads once, few, many or a size class.

j_call d_call clone_size v_call cdr3_aa cdr3_nt
TRBJ2-7 NA NA TRBV19 CASSMKVWRRTSYEQYF TGTGCCAGTAGTATGAAGGTTTGGCGGCGAACTTCCTACGAGCAGTACTTC
TRBJ2-3 NA NA TRBV2 CASSEGDTQYF TGTGCCAGCAGTGAAGGGGATACGCAGTATTTT
TRBJ2-7 TRBD2 NA TRBV27 CASSPQGSGRSNEQYF TGTGCCAGCAGTCCCCAGGGGAGCGGGAGGAGCAACGAGCAGTACTTC
TRBJ2-7 TRBD2 once TRBV28 CASSPGGGRGSSYEQYF TGTGCCAGCAGTCCTGGGGGGGGACGGGGGAGCTCCTACGAGCAGTACTTC
TRBJ1-1 NA few TRBV19 CASSIRGAPAFF TGTGCCAGTAGTATTAGGGGGGCTCCAGCTTTCTTT
TRBJ1-5 TRBD1 NA TRBV9 CASSFGTGGLDQPQHF TGTGCCAGCAGCTTCGGGACAGGGGGCTTGGATCAGCCCCAGCATTTT
TRBJ2-5 NA NA TRBV15 CATSRWVPGGAGSKTQYF TGTGCCACCAGCAGATGGGTCCCCGGAGGGGCGGGTTCAAAGACCCAGTACTTC
TRBJ1-5 NA NA TRBV25-1 CASSAGKYNQPQHF TGTGCCAGCAGTGCAGGCAAATACAATCAGCCCCAGCATTTT
TRBJ2-3 NA NA TRBV7-2 CASSFDGGLDTQYF TGTGCCAGCAGCTTTGATGGTGGCCTAGATACGCAGTATTTT
TRBJ2-7 NA few TRBV18 CASSLIYGQAYEQYF TGTGCCAGCTCACTGATCTACGGTCAGGCCTACGAGCAGTACTTC
TRBJ1-5 TRBD1 NA TRBV28 CASSLPRGTGVMGVDSNQPQHF TGTGCCAGCAGTTTGCCTCGGGGGACAGGGGTCATGGGGGTAGATAGCAATCAGCCCCAGCATTTT